These T cell receptor beta chains were read from a single sample in a study of response to subunit inactivated influenza vaccine. TCRdb fed the RT-PCR reads into MiXCR, producing one record per CDR3 protein. The sample lists hundreds of thousands of distinct CDR3 sequences, roughly 13% seen once, with around 6.5% in the top ten. The source was PBMCs from blood, collected around 15 days before vaccination. The receptors come from a man over 45 who received an inactivated influenza vaccine. Both conserved end residues are part of each CDR3. The D gene is left open where the match is weak. Not all rows give a size; the values are once, few, many and, for expanded clones, a class.

v_call: TRBV7-2; clone_size: NA; d_call: NA; j_call: TRBJ1-2; cdr3_aa: CASSPPGPYGYTF; cdr3_nt: TGTGCCAGCAGCCCTCCTGGCCCCTATGGCTACACCTTC
v_call: TRBV12-3/TRBV12-4; clone_size: NA; d_call: TRBD2; j_call: TRBJ2-7; cdr3_aa: CASSSGTSGRTTYEQYF; cdr3_nt: TGTGCCAGCAGTTCAGGGACTAGCGGGAGGACTACCTACGAGCAGTACTTC
v_call: TRBV6-2/TRBV6-3; clone_size: NA; d_call: TRBD2; j_call: TRBJ2-1; cdr3_aa: CASSYRPGLDIRIYNEQFF; cdr3_nt: TGTGCCAGCAGTTACAGACCGGGACTAGATATCCGTATCTACAATGAGCAGTTCTTC
v_call: TRBV10-3; clone_size: few; d_call: NA; j_call: TRBJ2-1; cdr3_aa: CAISESLSKGAGGNEQFF; cdr3_nt: TGTGCCATCAGTGAGTCTTTATCGAAGGGGGCCGGGGGCAATGAGCAGTTCTTC
v_call: TRBV20-1; clone_size: NA; d_call: TRBD1; j_call: TRBJ1-6; cdr3_aa: CSASTGGDRGISPLHF; cdr3_nt: TGCAGTGCTTCCACCGGGGGAGACAGGGGTATTTCACCCCTCCACTTT
v_call: TRBV5-1; clone_size: NA; d_call: TRBD1; j_call: TRBJ2-5; cdr3_aa: CASRFDRGDRETQYF; cdr3_nt: TGCGCCAGCAGATTCGACAGGGGTGATCGGGAGACCCAGTACTTC
v_call: TRBV6-2/TRBV6-3; clone_size: few; d_call: TRBD1; j_call: TRBJ2-7; cdr3_aa: CASSYPDRSSYEQYF; cdr3_nt: TGTGCCAGCAGTTACCCGGACAGGAGCTCCTACGAGCAGTACTTC
v_call: TRBV10-3; clone_size: many; d_call: TRBD1; j_call: TRBJ2-7; cdr3_aa: CAIRKERTGYEQYF; cdr3_nt: TGTGCCATCAGGAAGGAGAGGACAGGCTACGAGCAGTACTTC
v_call: TRBV9; clone_size: few; d_call: TRBD2; j_call: TRBJ2-7; cdr3_aa: CASSEGAGLNYEQYF; cdr3_nt: TGTGCCAGCAGCGAGGGAGCGGGGTTAAACTACGAGCAGTACTTC
v_call: TRBV12-3/TRBV12-4; clone_size: few; d_call: NA; j_call: TRBJ2-7; cdr3_aa: CASSGGAQQYF; cdr3_nt: TGTGCCAGCAGTGGGGGGGCGCAGCAGTACTTC
v_call: TRBV4-2; clone_size: few; d_call: NA; j_call: TRBJ1-5; cdr3_aa: CASSQDGTYDQPQHF; cdr3_nt: TGTGCCAGCAGCCAAGACGGGACTTATGATCAGCCCCAGCATTTT
v_call: TRBV2; clone_size: NA; d_call: TRBD1; j_call: TRBJ1-5; cdr3_aa: CASGDRGPNQPQHF; cdr3_nt: TGTGCCAGCGGGGACAGGGGGCCCAATCAGCCCCAGCATTTT
v_call: TRBV28; clone_size: few; d_call: NA; j_call: TRBJ2-5; cdr3_aa: CATDRGTQETQYF; cdr3_nt: TGTGCCACCGATCGGGGCACCCAAGAGACCCAGTACTTC
v_call: TRBV15; clone_size: few; d_call: TRBD2; j_call: TRBJ2-3; cdr3_aa: CATSSVAGSTDTQYF; cdr3_nt: TGTGCCACCAGCAGCGTAGCGGGAAGCACAGATACGCAGTATTTT
v_call: TRBV12-3/TRBV12-4; clone_size: few; d_call: NA; j_call: TRBJ1-2; cdr3_aa: CASRPVIDGYTF; cdr3_nt: TGTGCCAGCAGACCCGTGATAGATGGCTACACCTTC
v_call: TRBV24-1; clone_size: few; d_call: TRBD2; j_call: TRBJ2-1; cdr3_aa: CATSDRLAGYNEQFF; cdr3_nt: TGTGCCACCAGTGACCGACTAGCGGGGTACAATGAGCAGTTCTTC
v_call: TRBV6-2/TRBV6-3; clone_size: NA; d_call: NA; j_call: TRBJ2-1; cdr3_aa: CASSWQGSYNEQFF; cdr3_nt: TGTGCCAGCAGTTGGCAGGGGTCCTACAATGAGCAGTTCTTC
v_call: TRBV4-1; clone_size: many; d_call: NA; j_call: TRBJ2-1; cdr3_aa: CASSQASYNEQFF; cdr3_nt: TGCGCCAGCAGCCAAGCATCGTACAATGAGCAGTTCTTC